The source of this T cell receptor (beta chain) is a study of blood T cells in healthy people across ages. Then a second PCR, running roughly 7 to 11 cycles, was carried out with a sample-barcoded 5' primer and a J-beta primer mix. Each of the samples gave a minimum of 2.5 million paired-end reads that contained CDR3. One entry per CDR3 protein results from TCRdb running MiXCR on the 5' RACE reads. Here the sample spans more than 900,000 distinct CDR3 sequences, 25% to 30% being singletons. Germline V gives CDR1 MNHEY, CDR2 SMNVEV (reference sequence). Trimming took 2 bases from V and 2 from J; bases not matched to a gene: 7. The CDR3 sequence is 18 residues long. Ranging in age from about 6 to 90, the donors were healthy Caucasian individuals from Russia. This same sample was also taken into another study, of T cells of mothers and their children. That work contributes: Samples came from a few healthy Caucasian mothers and their six children. cDNA was synthesized from all extracted RNA at about 1.4 ug per reaction.

Material: blood. The V and J genes are TRBV27 and TRBJ2-1, with 12 positions matching TRBD2. The source of this sequence is a woman aged 40-49 years in good health. The CDR3 loop reads CASSLGTSGSYTYNEQFF. CDR3 nucleotides: TGTGCCAGCAGTTTAGGGACTAGCGGGTCATATACCTACAATGAGCAGTTCTTC.